Listed below are T cell receptor beta chains from one sample, sequenced in a study of T-cell memory formation after mild COVID-19. TCRdb reprocessed the 5' RACE reads via MiXCR and lists one record per CDR3 protein. The sample holds 550,000 to 700,000 distinct CDR3 sequences; around 15% are singletons and the top ten take 8.1%. Specimen: PBMCs or a T cell subset sorted from them (not recorded which). The receptors come from an adult woman who had mild COVID-19 (a few samples of this study predate the infection). Cell type and time point are not known. Each CDR3 is given with its conserved first and last residue. Each record gives: D gene, J gene, V gene, clone size, CDR3 DNA, CDR3 protein. D genes are given only for firm matches. Some rows have no size entry. The others give once, few or many, or a class for an expanded clone.

d_gene: TRBD2
j_gene: TRBJ2-1
v_gene: TRBV4-2
abundance: -
CDR3nt: TGTGCCAGCAGCCAAGGGGGCGGGGGGCCCGACAATGAGCAGTTCTTC
CDR3aa: CASSQGGGGPDNEQFF

d_gene: -
j_gene: TRBJ2-1
v_gene: TRBV5-1
abundance: -
CDR3nt: TGCGCCAGCAGCTTGGTTCGCGGGGACTACAATGAGCAGTTCTTC
CDR3aa: CASSLVRGDYNEQFF

d_gene: -
j_gene: TRBJ1-6
v_gene: TRBV2
abundance: few
CDR3nt: TGTGCCAGCAGGGAAACAGGGAGTTATAATTCACCCCTCCACTTT
CDR3aa: CASRETGSYNSPLHF

d_gene: -
j_gene: TRBJ2-1
v_gene: TRBV7-6
abundance: few
CDR3nt: TGTGCCAGCAGCTCTCGACCTCGAATTGCGGCTTACAATGAGCAGTTCTTC
CDR3aa: CASSSRPRIAAYNEQFF

d_gene: -
j_gene: TRBJ1-2
v_gene: TRBV5-1
abundance: few
CDR3nt: TGCGCCAGCAGCTTCGCGACAGCCTATGGCTACACCTTC
CDR3aa: CASSFATAYGYTF

d_gene: -
j_gene: TRBJ2-7
v_gene: TRBV7-9
abundance: few
CDR3nt: TGTGCCAGCAGCCTCCCTCCCTACGAGCAGTACTTC
CDR3aa: CASSLPPYEQYF

d_gene: TRBD2
j_gene: TRBJ2-1
v_gene: TRBV20-1
abundance: -
CDR3nt: TGCAGTGCTAGGGGACTAGCGGGAGGGCGTACGTACAATGAGCAGTTCTTC
CDR3aa: CSARGLAGGRTYNEQFF

d_gene: TRBD1
j_gene: TRBJ2-7
v_gene: TRBV6-4
abundance: few
CDR3nt: TGTGCCAGCAGTCTAAACAGGGGAAGCTCCTACGAGCAGTACTTC
CDR3aa: CASSLNRGSSYEQYF

d_gene: TRBD1
j_gene: TRBJ1-1
v_gene: TRBV19
abundance: -
CDR3nt: TGTGCCATCACGCGAACCGGGACAGGGAACACTGAAGCTTTCTTT
CDR3aa: CAITRTGTGNTEAFF

d_gene: TRBD2
j_gene: TRBJ2-7
v_gene: TRBV18
abundance: -
CDR3nt: TGTGCCAGCTCACCGGCGACTAGCGGGAGCTCCTACGAGCAGTACTTC
CDR3aa: CASSPATSGSSYEQYF

d_gene: -
j_gene: TRBJ1-4
v_gene: TRBV12-3/TRBV12-4
abundance: -
CDR3nt: TGTGCCAGCAGTTTGGGTCTTTTTAATGAAAAACTGTTTTTT
CDR3aa: CASSLGLFNEKLFF

d_gene: TRBD2
j_gene: TRBJ2-7
v_gene: TRBV18
abundance: few
CDR3nt: TGTGCCAGCTCAAAAGGTAGCGGGAGTGGCTACGAGCAGTACTTC
CDR3aa: CASSKGSGSGYEQYF

d_gene: -
j_gene: TRBJ2-1
v_gene: TRBV6-5
abundance: few
CDR3nt: TGTGCCAGCAGTTATATGGGGGAGCAGTTCTTC
CDR3aa: CASSYMGEQFF

d_gene: TRBD1
j_gene: TRBJ2-1
v_gene: TRBV7-2
abundance: -
CDR3nt: TGTGCCAGCAGCCCGAGGCAGGGGGCCCACTCGCTCTTC
CDR3aa: CASSPRQGAHSLF

d_gene: TRBD1
j_gene: TRBJ1-5
v_gene: TRBV27
abundance: -
CDR3nt: TGTGCCAGCAGTTTATCGAACAGGGGGCCCGATCAGCCCCAGCATTTT
CDR3aa: CASSLSNRGPDQPQHF

d_gene: -
j_gene: TRBJ1-2
v_gene: TRBV5-5
abundance: -
CDR3nt: TGTGCCAGCAGCTTGGCCGTGGGGAAAGCTAACTATGGCTACACCTTC
CDR3aa: CASSLAVGKANYGYTF

d_gene: -
j_gene: TRBJ2-1
v_gene: TRBV11-1
abundance: few
CDR3nt: TGTGCCAGCAGCTTAGCCTCGGGGGTGCTGTACAATGAGCAGTTCTTC
CDR3aa: CASSLASGVLYNEQFF

d_gene: -
j_gene: TRBJ1-5
v_gene: TRBV12-3/TRBV12-4
abundance: -
CDR3nt: TGTGCCAGCGGTGTTTGGGGGTCGGGAAATCAGCCCCAGCATTTT
CDR3aa: CASGVWGSGNQPQHF

d_gene: -
j_gene: TRBJ2-5
v_gene: TRBV7-6
abundance: -
CDR3nt: TGTGCCAGCAGCTTAGGATGGGAGACCCAGTACTTC
CDR3aa: CASSLGWETQYF

d_gene: -
j_gene: TRBJ2-7
v_gene: TRBV6-6
abundance: -
CDR3nt: TGTGCCAGCAGTTACTCGTCCCCGCTCCTCTCCTACGAGCAGTACTTC
CDR3aa: CASSYSSPLLSYEQYF

d_gene: -
j_gene: TRBJ2-6
v_gene: TRBV29-1
abundance: few
CDR3nt: TGCAGCGTTTTACAGGGTAGCTCTGGGGCCAACGTCCTGACTTTC
CDR3aa: CSVLQGSSGANVLTF